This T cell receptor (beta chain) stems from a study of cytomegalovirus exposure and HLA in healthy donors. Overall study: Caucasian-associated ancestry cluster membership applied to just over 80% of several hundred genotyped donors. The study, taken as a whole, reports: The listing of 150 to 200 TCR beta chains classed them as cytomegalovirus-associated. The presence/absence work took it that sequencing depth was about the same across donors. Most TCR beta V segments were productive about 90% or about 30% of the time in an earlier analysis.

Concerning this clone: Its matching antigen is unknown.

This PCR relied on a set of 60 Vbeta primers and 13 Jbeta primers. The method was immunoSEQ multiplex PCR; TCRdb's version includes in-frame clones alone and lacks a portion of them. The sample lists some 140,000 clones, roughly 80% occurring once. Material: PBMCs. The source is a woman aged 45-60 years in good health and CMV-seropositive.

Here the CDR3 reads CASSLADGHRSYEQYF. The DNA of the CDR3 is TGTGCCAGCAGCTTGGCGGATGGACACCGGTCCTACGAGCAGTACTTC. The chain has TRBV11-1 and TRBJ2-7, with D possibly being TRBD1 (5 bases). The V gene's germline CDR1 is SGHAT and CDR2 FQDESV (reference sequence). V gave up 3 bases and J gave up 1 base, with 16 bases separating them. The CDR3 runs 16 residues.